This note documents a single TCR beta chain sequence. From germline, CDR1 is LGHDT and CDR2 YNNKEL (reference sequence). This CDR3 has 16 amino acids. V shed 3 bases and J shed 1 base, with 10 bases lying between them. In the original processing: Amplification of reference gene primers provided the estimated nucleated cell counts. Produced via immunoSEQ multiplex PCR; TCRdb's table is partial and in-frame only. V, J and clone size reflect that table, while D and trimming were determined from the DNA. The sample includes 50,000 to 75,000 clones, more than 85% of them seen just once. The data were obtained in a study of blood T cell repertoires in COVID-19. Study-level background: The samples span acute and convalescent COVID-19 from the United States, Italy and Spain. Nucleic acid was either cDNA or gDNA, and it came from T cells, B-cell-depleted T cells, or PBMCs.

The rearrangement links TRBV3-1 (or the pseudogene TRBV3-2) to TRBJ2-6; perhaps TRBD1 as D (6 bases). Sequenced input: peripheral blood. The receptor was derived from a man in his forties or fifties with active COVID-19. The CDR3 region is CASSQGTGSGANVLTF. The CDR3 DNA is TGTGCCAGCAGCCAGGGAACAGGGTCTGGGGCCAACGTCCTGACTTTC.